This T cell receptor beta chain was captured by sequencing in a study of blood T cell repertoires in COVID-19. The CDR3 consists of 17 residues. Germline V gene data show CDR1 as SGHAT and CDR2 as FQNNGV. The trim removed 5 bases at V and 1 base at J, leaving 7 bases unmatched. Sequenced by immunoSEQ multiplex PCR; TCRdb stores in-frame clones only, minus some. The sample records 250,000 to 400,000 clones, 87% being singletons. Sequenced input: peripheral blood. This TCR came from a man aged 45 to 65 with active or convalescent COVID-19. The chain has TRBV11-2 and TRBJ2-5, with TRBD2 matching 13 bases. In DNA, the CDR3 is TGTGCCAGCAGCCTAGGGGGGACTAGCGGGGTCCAAGAGACCCAGTACTTC. This codes for CASSLGGTSGVQETQYF.